This TCR beta chain was profiled in a study of cytomegalovirus exposure and HLA in healthy donors. Study observations and caveats: The authors enumerated 180 or so TCR beta chains as linked to cytomegalovirus. HLA allele associations emerged for fewer than 20,000 TCR beta sequences in a later analysis, at 0.05 false discovery rate. TCR beta V segments were, for the most part, productive about 87% or about 30% of the time in an earlier analysis. As was reported, the classifier diagnosed cytomegalovirus status with high specificity and sensitivity.

In regard to this clone: What it recognizes is unknown.

The CDR3 sequence is 17 residues long. The germline CDR1 and CDR2 sequences are LGHNA and YNFKEQ. Trimming stripped 4 bases from V and 0 bases from J, with 16 bases between. The PCR was carried out with 60 Vbeta primers and 13 Jbeta primers. Using immunoSEQ multiplex PCR, the repertoire was profiled, and TCRdb retains in-frame clones only, with some absent. The table lists fewer than 150,000 clones, 80% of them singletons. This clonotype was obtained from a man aged 25 to 40 in good health and CMV-seronegative. The genes are TRBV4-2 and TRBJ2-4; tentatively, D is TRBD2 (5 bases). Sequenced input: PBMCs. The CDR3 bases are TGTGCCAGCAGCCGAGGTGAGACTACCGTAGCCAAAAACATTCAGTACTTC. Protein product: CASSRGETTVAKNIQYF.